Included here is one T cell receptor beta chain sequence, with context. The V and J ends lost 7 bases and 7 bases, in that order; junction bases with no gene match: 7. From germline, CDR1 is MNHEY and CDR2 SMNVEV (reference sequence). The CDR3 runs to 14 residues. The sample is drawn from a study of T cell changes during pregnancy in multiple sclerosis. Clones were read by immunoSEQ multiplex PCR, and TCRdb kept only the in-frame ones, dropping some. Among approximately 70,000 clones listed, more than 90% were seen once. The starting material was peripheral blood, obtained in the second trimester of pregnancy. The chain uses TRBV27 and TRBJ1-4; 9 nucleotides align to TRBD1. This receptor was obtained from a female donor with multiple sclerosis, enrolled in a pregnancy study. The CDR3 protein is CASTPTGGGEKLFF. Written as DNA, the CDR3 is TGTGCCAGCACCCCGACAGGGGGGGGTGAAAAACTGTTTTTT.